The T cell receptor (beta chain) under discussion was sequenced for a study of Graves' ophthalmopathy and Graves' hyperthyroidism. General observations from the study: Blood samples also showed most expanded thyroid clonotypes exceeding 0.001 frequency.

The CDR3 extends over 15 amino acids. Germline CDR1 ENHRY, CDR2 SYGVKD. To note about this clonotype: Its antigen is not identified. One end of the junction varies from germline; a read error may be responsible.

Researchers took RNA transcripts and amplified TCR beta CDR3 regions from them. Investigators did first-round RT-PCR with HTBI primers, then second-round multiplex PCR. TCRdb re-analysed the multiplex PCR reads in MiXCR, keeping a single row per CDR3 protein. The data show roughly 700,000 distinct CDR3 sequences, approximately 40% seen once. Sequenced material: peripheral blood. The chain uses TRBV10-3 and TRBJ1-4, with D possibly matching TRBD1 (5 bases). The receptor comes from an adult man with Graves' ophthalmopathy. Written as DNA, the CDR3 is TGTGTCATCAGTGAGTCGGGACCGAGGAGGGAAAAACTGTTTTTT. Its translation is CVISESGPRREKLFF.